Presented here are 9 T cell receptor beta chains from one specimen sequenced in a study of cytotoxic CD8 clonotypes in ibrutinib-treated CLL. TCRdb's copy holds only in-frame clones and misses some; the assay was immunoSEQ multiplex PCR. The table lists 35,000 to 50,000 clones, 60% to 80% of them singletons. The sample here was PBMCs, taken after 12 months of ibrutinib treatment. All receptors come from a human donor with chronic lymphocytic leukemia.

This clone has more than one count but fewer than ten. The V call is TRBV19, the J call TRBJ1-4; unclear D gene. Germline CDR1 LNHDA, CDR2 SQIVND (reference sequence). The CDR3 runs to 10 residues. The V and J ends lost 8 bases and 8 bases respectively, with 6 bases between them. The CDR3 here is CASLQEKLFF. As DNA, the CDR3 is TGTGCCAGTTTACAGGAAAAACTGTTTTTT.

The chain links TRBV5-1 to TRBJ2-2; no firm D call. The CDR3 covers 14 residues. Germline V gives CDR1 SGHRS, CDR2 YFSETQ. Trimming shortened V by 0 bases and J by 7 bases, and 10 bases separated the two germline ends. In nucleotides, the CDR3 is TGCGCCAGCAGCTTGGGATCTCAACTCGGGGAGCTGTTTTTT. It translates to CASSLGSQLGELFF.

In this sample, this clone turned up once. The J gene is TRBJ1-2, the V gene TRBV27; 7 bases line up with TRBD1. Trimming at V came to 0 bases and at J to 4 bases, leaving 8 bases not matched to a gene. The CDR3 runs 16 residues. Germline V gives CDR1 MNHEY, CDR2 SMNVEV (reference sequence). CDR3 in amino acids: CASSLSVGTVGYGYTF. The CDR3 DNA reads TGTGCCAGCAGTTTATCAGTTGGGACAGTTGGCTATGGCTACACCTTC.

This chain uses TRBV2 with TRBJ2-1; TRBD2 aligns across 13 bases. Germline CDR1 and CDR2: SNHLY and FYNNEI. V shed 6 bases, J shed 6 bases, and the junction held 5 bases outside the gene matches. The CDR3 is 15 amino acids. CDR3 nucleotides: TGTGCCAGCAGCGAGCGGACTAGCGGGAGCAATGAGCAGTTCTTC. Translated, it gives CASSERTSGSNEQFF.

This clone appeared a few times. The chain employs TRBV2 and TRBJ1-1, with 7 nucleotides matching TRBD1. The germline V gene encodes CDR1 SNHLY and CDR2 FYNNEI. There are 14 residues in the CDR3. V lost 6 bases to trimming and J lost 0 bases; unmatched junction nucleotides: 4. The CDR3, as DNA: TGTGCCAGCAGCGGACAGGCTGTGAACACTGAAGCTTTCTTT. It codes for CASSGQAVNTEAFF.

The chain employs TRBV9 and TRBJ2-5; TRBD2 aligns across 10 bases. The CDR3 has 15 amino acids. V gave up 0 bases and J gave up 5 bases; unmatched junction bases: 4. Germline CDR1 SGDLS, CDR2 YYNGEE. CDR3 in DNA: TGTGCCAGCAGCGTAGAACTAGCGGGAATCGAGACCCAGTACTTC. Its translation: CASSVELAGIETQYF.

V is TRBV5-1 and J is TRBJ2-3; 14 bases are a match to TRBD2. The V segment lost 4 bases and the J segment 4 bases; nucleotides outside the gene matches: 5. CDR1 SGHRS and CDR2 YFSETQ come from the germline V gene. This CDR3 comprises 16 residues. The CDR3 DNA sequence: TGCGCCAGCAGCCTGACTAGCGGGAGGGCCTCAGATACGCAGTATTTT. It specifies CASSLTSGRASDTQYF.

The V and J genes are TRBV6-1 and TRBJ1-5; D unclear. V dropped 5 bases and J dropped 0 bases, with 8 bases sitting between them. Germline V lookup: CDR1 MNHNS, CDR2 SASEGT. The CDR3 contains 14 residues. The CDR3 is CASSPTTSNQPQHF. CDR3 bases: TGTGCCAGCAGTCCGACAACTAGCAATCAGCCCCAGCATTTT.

CDR3 nucleotide sequence: TGTGCCAGTAGTCGAGCGGGAGGAGGGGGGGAGCAGTACTTC. It codes for CASSRAGGGGEQYF. V and J are TRBV19 and TRBJ2-7; 9 bases are a match to TRBD2. The CDR3 has 14 amino acids. The germline V gene encodes CDR1 LNHDA and CDR2 SQIVND (reference sequence). J gave up 7 bases and V 5 bases, and 9 bases lay outside the gene matches.